These 9 T cell receptor beta chains came from one sample sequenced in a study of beta chain features in type 1 diabetes. Sequenced material consisted of expressed TCRB transcripts (all of the isolated RNA was reverse transcribed). Repertoires were generated with immunoSEQ multiplex PCR, while TCRdb's copy carries only in-frame clones and drops some. Here the sample spans around 160,000 clones, roughly 53% being singletons. The sample consisted of Tregs from blood. These receptors originate from a man aged 18 to 30 in good health.

The chain combines TRBV7-9 with TRBJ2-7, with 10 bases fitting TRBD1. This CDR3 is 16 amino acids long. The V gene's germline CDR1 is SEHNR and CDR2 FQNEAQ (reference sequence). V dropped 1 base and J dropped 2; count of bases not matched to a gene: 5. This CDR3 reads CASSLGTGGFPYEQYF. CDR3 nucleotide sequence: TGTGCCAGCAGCTTAGGGACAGGGGGTTTTCCCTACGAGCAGTACTTC. The full variable domain, completed using reference TRBV7-9 and TRBJ2-7, is DTGVSQNPRHKITKRGQNVTFRCDPISEHNRLYWYRQTLGQGPEFLTYFQNEAQLEKSRLLSDRFSAERPKGSFSTLEIQRTEQGDSAMYLCASSLGTGGFPYEQYFGPGTRLTVT.

This clone appeared a single time. This rearrangement joins TRBV6-6 to TRBJ1-5; 7 bases align to TRBD1. V gave up 5 bases and J gave up 0 bases; unmatched junction bases: 7. Germline-derived CDR1 and CDR2 are MNHNY and SVGAGI (reference sequence). This CDR3 spans 16 amino acids. The DNA for the CDR3 is TGTGCCAGCAGTCGGGACAGAGCCTATAGCAATCAGCCCCAGCATTTT. Its protein is CASSRDRAYSNQPQHF.

The chain is built from TRBV2 and TRBJ1-2; TRBD1 aligns across 7 bases. CDR3 length: 16 residues. Germline V gene lookup returns CDR1 SNHLY and CDR2 FYNNEI. After removal of 6 bases from V and 4 bases from J, the junction contained 14 bases not matched to a gene. In DNA form, the CDR3 reads TGTGCCAGCAGAGGGCCCACGGGACAGATCTTCTATGGCTACACCTTC. It translates to CASRGPTGQIFYGYTF.

This chain joins TRBV5-6 and TRBJ2-5; D gene ambiguous. The germline V gene has CDR1 SGHDT and CDR2 YYEEEE. Trimming took 3 bases from V and 5 from J, leaving 17 bases between them. CDR3 length equals 15 residues. The CDR3 loop reads CASSYPVSVGETQYF. DNA for the CDR3: TGTGCCAGCAGCTACCCCGTTTCGGTCGGGGAGACCCAGTACTTC.

This clone was counted between two and nine times. The rearrangement uses TRBV6-6 and TRBJ2-7, with D tentatively TRBD2 (7 bases). The CDR3 spans 12 residues. In germline, CDR1 is MNHNY, CDR2 SVGAGI (reference sequence). The V and J ends lost 6 bases and 7 bases respectively, with 13 bases between them. The CDR3 nucleotides read TGTGCCAGCAGCCCCGGGGGGCGTGAGCAGTACTTC. Its translation is CASSPGGREQYF.

This clone was counted only a few times. The genes are TRBV28 and TRBJ2-7; maybe TRBD1 (6 bases). This CDR3 contains 12 residues. Germline V gene data show CDR1 as MDHEN and CDR2 as SYDVKM. Trimming took off 4 bases at V and 5 bases at J, with 9 bases between the two ends. In nucleotides, the CDR3 is TGTGCCAGCAGTTACGGGACAAACGAGCAGTACTTC. Residues: CASSYGTNEQYF.

The chain employs TRBV19 and TRBJ2-2, with a weak D call TRBD1 (5 bases). The CDR3 sequence is 17 residues long. Looked up from germline, CDR1 is LNHDA and CDR2 is SQIVND (reference sequence). V gave up 2 bases and J gave up 3 bases, with 16 bases separating them. The CDR3: CASSIPGPGFHTGELFF. In DNA form, the CDR3 reads TGTGCCAGTAGTATACCCGGACCAGGGTTCCACACCGGGGAGCTGTTTTTT.

This chain connects TRBV5-1 to TRBJ2-7; TRBD1 aligns across 7 bases. With 0 bases clipped from V and 3 bases from J, the junction kept 3 bases outside the gene matches. From germline, CDR1 is SGHRS and CDR2 YFSETQ. The CDR3 length is 14 residues. CDR3 nucleotides: TGCGCCAGCAGCTTGGGACAGGGAATCTACGAGCAGTACTTC. Amino acids: CASSLGQGIYEQYF.

The chain employs TRBV6-5 and TRBJ2-7, with D possibly being TRBD1 (6 bases). V was trimmed by 6 bases and J by 6 bases, leaving 15 bases between them. There are 13 residues in the CDR3. Germline CDR1 reads MNHEY; CDR2 reads SVGAGI. The CDR3 loop reads CASRTGIWGEQYF. CDR3 bases: TGTGCCAGCAGGACAGGAATCTGGGGCGAGCAGTACTTC.